This TCR beta chain appears in the sequencing data of a study of CD8+ T cells in alopecia areata. Turning to the study itself: Treatment of the treated patients consisted of oral tofacitinib, 5 to 10 mg twice daily.

Findings and limits, study-wide: Both scalp clonality and the expanded CD8+ clones among the top 100 showed a significant decrease with tofacitinib. In scalp and blood, many expanded lesional clones persisted during tofacitinib.

In regard to this clone: Its matching antigen is unknown.

Described treatment: oral pan-JAK inhibitor, 5-10 mg twice daily. CDR1 and CDR2 from the germline V gene are MNHEY and SVGAGI. The CDR3 runs 15 residues. The V gene end was trimmed by 7 bases and the J gene end by 6 bases; junction bases not matched to a gene: 12. In each case, RNA was isolated and then reverse transcribed into cDNA as the sequencing template. Assay: immunoSEQ multiplex PCR; the TCRdb copy retains only in-frame clones and omits some. The sample consists of fewer than 250,000 clones, over 40% of them appearing once. The J gene is TRBJ1-2, the V gene TRBV6-5; 9 positions agree with TRBD1. The starting material was CD4+ T cells sorted from blood, obtained between weeks 36 and 40, from a patient treated with tofacitinib. This sequence originates from a human donor with alopecia areata. This chain's CDR3 is CASIRRGDRENGYTF. Written as DNA, the CDR3 is TGTGCCAGCATCAGGAGGGGGGACAGGGAGAATGGCTACACCTTC.